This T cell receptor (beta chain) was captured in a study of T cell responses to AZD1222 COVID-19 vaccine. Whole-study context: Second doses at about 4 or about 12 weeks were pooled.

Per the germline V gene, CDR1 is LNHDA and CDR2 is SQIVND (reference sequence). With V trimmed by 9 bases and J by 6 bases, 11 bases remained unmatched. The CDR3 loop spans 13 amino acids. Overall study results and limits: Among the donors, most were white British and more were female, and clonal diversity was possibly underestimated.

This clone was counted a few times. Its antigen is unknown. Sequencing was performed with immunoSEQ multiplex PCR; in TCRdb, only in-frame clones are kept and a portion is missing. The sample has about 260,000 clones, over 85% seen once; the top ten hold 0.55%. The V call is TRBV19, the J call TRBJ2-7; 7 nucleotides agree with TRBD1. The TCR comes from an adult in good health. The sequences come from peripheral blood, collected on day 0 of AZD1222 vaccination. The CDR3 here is CASSLGQAAEQYF. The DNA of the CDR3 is TGTGCCAGCTCACTAGGACAGGCCGCCGAGCAGTACTTC. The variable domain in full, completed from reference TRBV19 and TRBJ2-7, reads DGGITQSPKYLFRKEGQNVTLSCEQNLNHDAMYWYRQDPGQGLRLIYYSQIVNDFQKGDIAEGYSVSREKKESFPLTVTSAQKNPTAFYLCASSLGQAAEQYFGPGTRLTVT.